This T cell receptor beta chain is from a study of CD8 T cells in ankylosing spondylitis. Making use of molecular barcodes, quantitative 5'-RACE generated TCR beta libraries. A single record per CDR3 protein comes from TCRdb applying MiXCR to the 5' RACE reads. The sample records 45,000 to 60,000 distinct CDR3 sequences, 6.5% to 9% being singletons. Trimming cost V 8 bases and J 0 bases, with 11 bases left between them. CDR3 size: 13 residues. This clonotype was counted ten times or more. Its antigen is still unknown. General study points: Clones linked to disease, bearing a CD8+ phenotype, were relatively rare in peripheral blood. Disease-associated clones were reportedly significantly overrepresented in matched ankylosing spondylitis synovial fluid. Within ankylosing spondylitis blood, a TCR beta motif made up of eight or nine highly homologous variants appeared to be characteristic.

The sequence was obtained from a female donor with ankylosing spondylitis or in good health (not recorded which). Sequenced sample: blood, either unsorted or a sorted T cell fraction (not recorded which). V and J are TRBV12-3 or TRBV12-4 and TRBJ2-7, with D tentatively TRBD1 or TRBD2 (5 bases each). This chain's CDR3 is CASAWGFSYEQYF. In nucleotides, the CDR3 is TGTGCCAGCGCCTGGGGGTTCTCCTACGAGCAGTACTTC.